Shown below are 26 T cell receptor beta chains from a single sample sequenced in a study of shared clonotypes between healthy human individuals. Here immunoSEQ multiplex PCR was the method, and the copy in TCRdb shows in-frame clones only, minus some. Seen here are over a million clones, about 75% observed once, and the top ten hold about 1.5%. Source material: memory CD4+ T cells sorted from blood. Subset: CD45RA-negative fraction. These receptors all stem from a man between 18 and 35 years old in good health.

The chain employs TRBV2 and TRBJ2-5, with TRBD2 matching over 7 bases. V gave up 8 bases and J gave up 4 bases; unmatched junction bases: 10. The CDR3 is 14 residues long. The germline CDR1 and CDR2 sequences are SNHLY and FYNNEI. The CDR3 spells CASAVTSVGETQYF. The CDR3 DNA reads TGTGCCAGCGCTGTTACTAGCGTAGGAGAGACCCAGTACTTC.

The CDR3 protein is CASTPRWLRDTQYF. CDR3 DNA sequence: TGTGCCAGCACCCCTCGGTGGTTACGGGATACGCAGTATTTT. J is TRBJ2-3 and V is TRBV2; D uncertain. The CDR3 runs to 14 residues. In germline, CDR1 is SNHLY, CDR2 FYNNEI. V gave up 7 bases and J gave up 6 bases, with 17 bases separating them.

The chain combines TRBV28 with TRBJ1-6, with no clear D. Germline loops: CDR1 MDHEN, CDR2 SYDVKM. The CDR3 length is 13 residues. V was pared by 3 bases and J by 12 bases, with 12 bases between. DNA of the CDR3: TGTGCCAGCAGTTTCGGGCACTTCGGACCCCTCCACTTT. This translates into CASSFGHFGPLHF.

This sequence joins TRBV7-8 and TRBJ1-3; D ambiguous. Germline CDR1 reads SGHVS; CDR2 reads FQNEAQ. The CDR3 loop spans 15 amino acids. V lost 1 base, J lost 3 bases, and 10 bases lay in between. The CDR3 here is CASSLDFRGGNTIYF. CDR3 coding DNA: TGTGCCAGCAGCTTAGACTTCCGGGGTGGAAACACCATATATTTT.

The J gene is TRBJ1-2, the V gene TRBV19; D is possibly TRBD1 (5 bases). The CDR3 is 14 amino acids. Trimming removed 3 bases at V and 3 bases at J, with 11 bases between. CDR1 and CDR2 from the germline V gene are LNHDA and SQIVND (reference sequence). CDR3 sequence (DNA): TGTGCCAGTAGTATTCCGGGACGGGACTATGGCTACACCTTC. As protein: CASSIPGRDYGYTF.

This chain joins TRBV29-1 and TRBJ2-6; D is unresolved. Trimming removed 6 bases at V and 0 bases at J, with 6 bases between. Germline V gene sequence: CDR1 SQVTM, CDR2 ANQGSEA. The CDR3 is 13 residues long. The CDR3 bases are TGCAGCGTGACGAGCTCTGGGGCCAACGTCCTGACTTTC. Protein: CSVTSSGANVLTF.

This clone was observed a handful of times. This chain links TRBV20-1 with TRBJ1-1; possible D gene TRBD1, 5 bases. V gave up 5 bases and J gave up 6 bases, with 10 bases separating them. Germline V gives CDR1 DFQATT, CDR2 SNEGSKA (reference sequence). The CDR3 contains 11 residues. CDR3 in amino acids: CSAAREAEAFF. In DNA, the CDR3 is TGCAGTGCTGCCAGGGAGGCTGAAGCTTTCTTT.

This rearrangement joins TRBV28 to TRBJ2-1; D is undetermined. CDR3 length: 12 amino acids. The V gene lost 10 bases and the J gene lost 0 bases, with 7 bases spanning the gap. Germline CDR1 is MDHEN and CDR2 is SYDVKM. CDR3 protein: CATPNSYNEQFF. CDR3 coding DNA: TGTGCCACCCCAAACTCCTACAATGAGCAGTTCTTC.

This sequence joins TRBV29-1 and TRBJ1-1; D is possibly TRBD1 (6 bases). The germline gives CDR1 SQVTM, CDR2 ANQGSEA. Trimming cost V 4 bases and J 5 bases, with 14 bases left between them. The CDR3 has 13 residues. DNA of the CDR3: TGCAGCGTTGCGGGGGCGTTGGGTACTGAAGCTTTCTTT. The encoded protein is CSVAGALGTEAFF.

In this sample, this clone turned up once. J is TRBJ2-7 and V is TRBV2; D is undetermined. The CDR3 totals 10 residues. V was trimmed by 6 bases and J by 9 bases, leaving 9 bases between them. Germline CDR1 reads SNHLY; CDR2 reads FYNNEI. CDR3 residues: CASSLVPQYF. The CDR3 bases are TGTGCCAGCAGCCTGGTGCCGCAGTACTTC.

V is TRBV5-6 and J is TRBJ1-6; TRBD1 matches at 7 bases. Trimming removed 4 bases from V and 0 bases from J; junction bases left unmatched: 4. CDR3 size: 16 residues. Germline-derived CDR1 and CDR2 are SGHDT and YYEEEE. The CDR3 coding sequence is TGTGCCAGCAGCCTCAGGGGGAGCTCCTATAATTCACCCCTCCACTTT. Protein product: CASSLRGSSYNSPLHF. Full variable domain (outside the CDR3, taken from reference TRBV5-6 and TRBJ1-6): DAGVTQSPTHLIKTRGQQVTLRCSPKSGHDTVSWYQQALGQGPQFIFQYYEEEERQRGNFPDRFSGHQFPNYSSELNVNALLLGDSALYLCASSLRGSSYNSPLHFGNGTRLTVT.

In this sample, this clone turned up a few times. The rearrangement uses TRBV5-1 and TRBJ2-5; D may correspond to TRBD1 or TRBD2 (5 bases each). The V end was cut by 1 base, the J end by 5 bases, with 9 bases between. The CDR3 contains 13 residues. Germline CDR1 SGHRS, CDR2 YFSETQ. The DNA for the CDR3 is TGCGCCAGCAGCTTGCGGGGCGGGGAGACCCAGTACTTC. As protein: CASSLRGGETQYF.

In this sample, this clone turned up a few times. This chain joins TRBV19 and TRBJ2-7; weak D call: TRBD2 (6 bases). The V end lost 5 bases, the J end lost 3 bases, and 14 bases lay between the germline ends. Germline assignment: CDR1 LNHDA and CDR2 SQIVND (reference sequence). The CDR3 runs 14 residues. The CDR3 coding sequence is TGTGCCAGTAGTGAAAACGGGGGATTCTACGAGCAGTACTTC. The encoded protein is CASSENGGFYEQYF.

The J gene is TRBJ2-3, the V gene TRBV5-5; D is possibly TRBD1 (5 bases). Trimming shortened V by 0 bases and J by 0 bases, and 11 bases separated the two germline ends. The germline V gene has CDR1 SGHKS and CDR2 YYEKEE (reference sequence). This CDR3 is built from 16 residues. The CDR3 DNA follows: TGTGCCAGCAGCTTGGGGTCAGGGTTCAGCACAGATACGCAGTATTTT. This codes for CASSLGSGFSTDTQYF.

This chain connects TRBV30 to TRBJ2-1, with D unclear. V was trimmed by 7 bases and J by 1 base, leaving 11 bases between them. CDR3 length: 13 amino acids. Germline V CDR1 and CDR2: GTSNPN, SVGIG (reference sequence). This CDR3 reads CASSFSSYNEQFF. The CDR3 DNA follows: TGTGCCTCGAGCTTCTCTTCCTACAATGAGCAGTTCTTC. Using reference TRBV30 and TRBJ2-1 for the parts outside the CDR3, the full variable domain is SQTIHQWPATLVQPVGSPLSLECTVEGTSNPNLYWYRQAAGRGLQLLFYSVGIGQISSEVPQNLSASRPQDRQFILSSKKLLLSDSGFYLCASSFSSYNEQFFGPGTRLTVL.

A note on this clone: At the DNA level, this CDR3 is encoded by other sequences in the same sample as well. The V and J genes are TRBV9 and TRBJ2-3; 7 bases map to TRBD2. The trim removed 0 bases at V and 0 bases at J, leaving 4 bases unmatched. The CDR3 sequence is 16 residues long. Germline CDR1 reads SGDLS; CDR2 reads YYNGEE. The CDR3 is CASSVVPSGSTDTQYF. For the CDR3, the DNA is TGTGCCAGCAGCGTAGTCCCTAGCGGAAGCACAGATACGCAGTATTTT. Full variable domain (remainder filled in from reference TRBV9 and TRBJ2-3): DSGVTQTPKHLITATGQRVTLRCSPRSGDLSVYWYQQSLDQGLQFLIQYYNGEERAKGNILERFSAQQFPDLHSELNLSSLELGDSALYFCASSVVPSGSTDTQYFGPGTRLTVL.

The chain carries TRBV9 and TRBJ1-4, with D maybe TRBD1 (6 bases). Trimming removed 4 bases from V and 0 bases from J, with 13 bases in between. This CDR3 has 16 residues. Looked up from germline, CDR1 is SGDLS and CDR2 is YYNGEE. The CDR3 loop reads CASSPGQAATNEKLFF. For the CDR3, the DNA is TGTGCCAGCAGCCCGGGACAAGCTGCAACTAATGAAAAACTGTTTTTT.

The chain links TRBV5-5 to TRBJ2-5; the match to TRBD1 covers 11 bases. Germline V gene lookup returns CDR1 SGHKS and CDR2 YYEKEE (reference sequence). The CDR3 runs 15 residues. V shed 5 bases, J shed 5 bases, and the junction held 8 bases outside the gene matches. The CDR3 spells CASRPLGQGVETQYF. The CDR3 DNA follows: TGTGCCAGCAGACCGTTGGGACAGGGGGTCGAGACCCAGTACTTC.

This chain links TRBV7-3 with TRBJ2-7; no reliable D call. This CDR3 has 15 amino acids. V was cut by 1 base and J by 7 bases, with 17 bases left in between. Germline V CDR1 and CDR2: SGHTA, FQGTGA. The CDR3 reads CASSLKSQVSGEQYF. The CDR3 coding sequence is TGTGCCAGCAGCTTAAAGAGTCAGGTTTCTGGTGAGCAGTACTTC.

This chain uses TRBV30 with TRBJ2-5, with 8 bases that match TRBD2. Trimming cost V 5 bases and J 8 bases; bases outside gene matches: 19. Germline V lookup: CDR1 GTSNPN, CDR2 SVGIG (reference sequence). There are 16 residues in the CDR3. The CDR3 bases are TGTGCCTGGGACCTCGAGAGGGTGACTAGCGCCGCCACCCAGTACTTC. It encodes CAWDLERVTSAATQYF.

As regards this clone: Other nucleotide sequences in the sample specify the same CDR3. The CDR3 DNA sequence: TGTGCCAGCAGTTACTCAACAGGGAACACCGGGGAGCTGTTTTTT. This sequence encodes CASSYSTGNTGELFF. This chain links TRBV6-5 with TRBJ2-2; D may be TRBD1 (5 bases). Germline V gives CDR1 MNHEY, CDR2 SVGAGI. The CDR3 spans 15 residues. The ends were cut back, 0 bases at V and 1 base at J, with 6 bases in the middle.

The J gene is TRBJ1-1, the V gene TRBV10-3, with 7 nucleotides matching TRBD1. CDR1 and CDR2 from the germline V gene are ENHRY and SYGVKD. V gave up 2 bases and J gave up 6 bases; unmatched junction bases: 12. The CDR3 length is 16 residues. CDR3 sequence: CAISEGTRQGLPEAFF. CDR3 nucleotides: TGTGCCATCAGTGAGGGGACGAGACAGGGCCTACCTGAAGCTTTCTTT.

The V gene is TRBV28, the J gene TRBJ1-1; 8 bases are a match to TRBD1. Trimming at V came to 10 bases and at J to 7 bases, leaving 8 bases not matched to a gene. Germline V gene data show CDR1 as MDHEN and CDR2 as SYDVKM. This CDR3 is 12 amino acids long. CDR3 nucleotide sequence: TGTGCCAATCAGGGGGCGCGCGGTGAAGCTTTCTTT. This translates into CANQGARGEAFF.

Only a few counts were recorded for this clone. V gene TRBV2 combines with J gene TRBJ1-3; perhaps TRBD1 as D (5 bases). The CDR3 covers 12 residues. V was shortened by 6 bases and J by 7 bases, with 10 bases between the two germline ends. In germline, CDR1 is SNHLY, CDR2 FYNNEI. CDR3 amino acids: CASRQGPNTIYF. The CDR3 nucleotides read TGTGCCAGCAGGCAGGGACCGAACACCATATATTTT.

V gene TRBV6-1 combines with J gene TRBJ2-3; the match to TRBD1 covers 8 bases. The V gene end was trimmed by 6 bases and the J gene end by 1 base; junction bases not matched to a gene: 3. This CDR3 comprises 14 residues. Per germline, CDR1 MNHNS and CDR2 SASEGT. The CDR3 nucleotides read TGTGCCAGCAGGGACAGGGAGGGCACAGATACGCAGTATTTT. This codes for CASRDREGTDTQYF.

The chain's CDR3 is CASSEAGTSGRAKETQYF. DNA of the CDR3: TGTGCCAGCAGTGAAGCCGGGACTAGCGGGAGGGCCAAAGAGACCCAGTACTTC. This chain links TRBV2 with TRBJ2-5; TRBD2 aligns across 16 bases. V gave up 0 bases and J gave up 3 bases; unmatched junction bases: 4. This CDR3 has 18 amino acids. The germline CDR1 and CDR2 sequences are SNHLY and FYNNEI.